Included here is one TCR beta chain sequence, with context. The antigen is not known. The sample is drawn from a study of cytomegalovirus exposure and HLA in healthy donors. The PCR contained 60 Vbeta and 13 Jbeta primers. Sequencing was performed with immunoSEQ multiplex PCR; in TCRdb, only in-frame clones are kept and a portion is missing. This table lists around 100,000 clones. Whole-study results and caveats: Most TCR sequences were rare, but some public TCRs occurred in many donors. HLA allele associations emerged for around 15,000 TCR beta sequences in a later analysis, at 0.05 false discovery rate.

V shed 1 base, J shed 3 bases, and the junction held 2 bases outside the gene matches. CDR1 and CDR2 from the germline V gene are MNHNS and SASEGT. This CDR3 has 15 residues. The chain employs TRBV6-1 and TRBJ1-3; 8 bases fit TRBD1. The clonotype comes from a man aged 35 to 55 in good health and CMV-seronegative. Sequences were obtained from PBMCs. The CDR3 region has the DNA TGTGCCAGCAGTGAAGGAGGACAGGGTGGAAACACCATATATTTT. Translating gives CASSEGGQGGNTIYF.